This record looks at one T cell receptor beta chain sequence and its context. The sample comes from a study of blood T cell repertoires in COVID-19. At the level of the study: The cDNA or gDNA used as material had been derived from T cells, B-cell-depleted T cells, or PBMCs.

Per the study methods: Using reference gene primer amplification, nucleated cell counts were estimated. Only in-frame clones appear in the TCRdb table, and some are missing; sequencing was by immunoSEQ multiplex PCR. V, J and clone size are those of that table, while D and trimming were read from the DNA. The sample lists about 140,000 clones; about 88% were seen once. During active infection, Seattle patients enrolled and were then monitored through disease. This receptor was identified in a human donor with COVID-19, enrolled during active disease. The donor label of this sample is uncertain. The sequencing sample was made of peripheral blood.

CDR3 region: CASSPPHGSGTVFTGANVLTF. CDR3 sequence (DNA): TGTGCCAGCTCACCACCGCATGGGTCCGGGACAGTCTTTACTGGGGCCAACGTCCTGACTTTC. The chain uses TRBV18 and TRBJ2-6; 7 positions agree with TRBD1. This CDR3 comprises 21 residues. The V segment lost 0 bases and the J segment 2 bases; nucleotides outside the gene matches: 16. Looked up from germline, CDR1 is KGHSH and CDR2 is LQKENI.